This TCR beta chain was recovered during a study of graft-versus-host responses after intestinal transplantation. Study context: Among the recipients, transplants were multivisceral, liver-intestinal, or isolated intestinal.

This CDR3 contains 12 residues. Germline CDR1 reads MNHNY; CDR2 reads SVGAGI (reference sequence). Trimming cost V 7 bases and J 15 bases, with 19 bases left between them. Of note for this clone: The antigen is unknown.

Sequencing used immunoSEQ multiplex PCR; TCRdb keeps in-frame clones, though not all of them. The sample carries about 19,000 clones, around nine tenths recorded once. Broader study findings: Subjects displaying graft-donor T cell macrochimerism possessed elevated graft-versus-host to host-versus-graft clonal ratios inside allografts. Detected in recipient marrow were GvH clones, some of which were first observed in ileum or blood. Circulating GvH clone levels at their peak were associated with HvG declines (early post-transplant).

The receptor comes from a human patient who received an intestinal transplant, so some T cells may come from the graft donor. The chain uses TRBV6-6 and TRBJ2-1; a possible D gene is TRBD2 (6 bases). Sequencing was performed on bone marrow, taken 120 to 130 days after transplant. Here the CDR3 DNA reads TGTGCCAGCATCCTTGAAGGAGGACTAACGTTCTTC. Translation gives CASILEGGLTFF.